This entry lists 26 T cell receptor beta chains sequenced from one sample in a study of T cell responses to AZD1222 COVID-19 vaccine. TCRdb's copy holds only in-frame clones and misses some; the assay was immunoSEQ multiplex PCR. This table has about 120,000 clones, nearly 90% appearing once. The specimen was peripheral blood, collected on day 0 of AZD1222 vaccination. Receptor source: an adult in good health.

The chain combines TRBV5-1 with TRBJ2-7; 7 bases are shared with TRBD2. CDR1 SGHRS and CDR2 YFSETQ come from the germline V gene. V trimming: 6 bases; J trimming: 2 bases; junction bases outside the gene matches: 17. This CDR3 has 17 residues. DNA of the CDR3: TGCGCCAGCACGACGTCTTACCGACTAGCAGGCGCCTACGAGCAGTACTTC. This translates into CASTTSYRLAGAYEQYF.

The chain employs TRBV18 and TRBJ2-7, with D perhaps matching TRBD1 (6 bases). Germline V gives CDR1 KGHSH, CDR2 LQKENI. Trimming removed 4 bases from V and 4 bases from J, with 11 bases in between. The CDR3 has 13 residues. The CDR3 nucleotides read TGTGCCAGCTCACGGGGGACAAGTTACGAGCAGTACTTC. Translating gives CASSRGTSYEQYF. The full variable domain, in which reference TRBV18 and TRBJ2-7 provide the parts outside the CDR3, is NAGVMQNPRHLVRRRGQEARLRCSPMKGHSHVYWYRQLPEEGLKFMVYLQKENIIDESGMPKERFSAEFPKEGPSILRIQQVVRGDSAAYFCASSRGTSYEQYFGPGTRLTVT.

The chain has TRBV11-2 and TRBJ2-7, with a tentative D call TRBD2 (5 bases). The V gene lost 2 bases and the J gene lost 4 bases, with 12 bases spanning the gap. The CDR3 loop spans 14 amino acids. Germline V gene data show CDR1 as SGHAT and CDR2 as FQNNGV. As DNA, the CDR3 is TGTGCCAGCAGCTTAAGGGAGTTCGGTTACGAGCAGTACTTC. Protein product: CASSLREFGYEQYF. Full variable domain (missing parts from reference TRBV11-2 and TRBJ2-7): EAGVAQSPRYKIIEKRQSVAFWCNPISGHATLYWYQQILGQGPKLLIQFQNNGVVDDSQLPKDRFSAERLKGVDSTLKIQPAKLEDSAVYLCASSLREFGYEQYFGPGTRLTVT.

A few counts support this clone. The rearrangement joins TRBV7-9 to TRBJ2-3; D gene ambiguous. The CDR3 spans 15 residues. Trimming cost V 1 base and J 1 base, with 9 bases left between them. CDR1 is SEHNR, CDR2 FQNEAQ, per germline (reference sequence). Here the CDR3 reads CASSLVQDGTDTQYF. CDR3 bases: TGTGCCAGCAGCTTAGTTCAGGACGGCACAGATACGCAGTATTTT.

The V call is TRBV4-1, the J call TRBJ2-4, with D perhaps TRBD1 or TRBD2 (5 bases each). The V gene lost 4 bases and the J gene lost 5 bases, with 15 bases spanning the gap. The CDR3 runs 15 residues. From germline, CDR1 is MGHRA and CDR2 YSYEKL. The CDR3: CASSLGPSSQNIQYF. CDR3 nucleotide sequence: TGCGCCAGCAGCCTGGGACCATCAAGCCAAAACATTCAGTACTTC.

The chain is built from TRBV30 and TRBJ1-2; possible D gene TRBD1, 5 bases. Germline lookup yields CDR1 GTSNPN and CDR2 SVGIG (reference sequence). The V gene lost 0 bases and the J gene lost 2 bases, with 13 bases spanning the gap. The CDR3 length is 15 residues. CDR3 in DNA: TGTGCCTGGAGTGTGCCCGGGACGGAGAACTATGGCTACACCTTC. This gives the protein CAWSVPGTENYGYTF.

The chain joins TRBV24-1 to TRBJ1-1; D perhaps matches TRBD1 (5 bases). This CDR3 has 14 residues. CDR1 and CDR2 (germline): KGHDR, SFDVKD. V shed 3 bases and J shed 1 base, with 8 bases lying between them. The DNA for the CDR3 is TGTGCCACCAGTGATGGGGCGGAGAACACTGAAGCTTTCTTT. Encoded protein: CATSDGAENTEAFF.

The genes are TRBV6-5 and TRBJ2-3; 9 bases are shared with TRBD2. The germline V gene encodes CDR1 MNHEY and CDR2 SVGAGI. The CDR3 is 15 amino acids. The J segment lost 5 bases and the V segment lost 2 bases, leaving 5 bases of the junction unmatched. The CDR3 loop is CASSYGGGAGDTQYF. As DNA, the CDR3 is TGTGCCAGCAGTTACGGCGGGGGGGCCGGAGATACGCAGTATTTT.

The chain links TRBV18 to TRBJ2-5; perhaps TRBD2 as D (5 bases). The germline gives CDR1 KGHSH, CDR2 LQKENI. Trimming removed 8 bases from V and 0 bases from J, with 22 bases in between. The CDR3 runs to 17 residues. DNA of the CDR3: TGTGCCAGCGCCCTAAAGGGCGCGGGTGAGTACCAAGAGACCCAGTACTTC. This codes for CASALKGAGEYQETQYF.

A single count supports this clone. The chain links TRBV18 to TRBJ2-1, with 13 positions matching TRBD2. This CDR3 is built from 18 residues. Germline-derived CDR1 and CDR2 are KGHSH and LQKENI. The V and J ends lost 1 base and 6 bases, in that order; junction bases with no gene match: 9. The CDR3, as DNA: TGTGCCAGCTCACCACGAAGGACTAGCGGGAGTGAGGGCAATGAGCAGTTCTTC. Amino acid sequence: CASSPRRTSGSEGNEQFF.

The chain carries TRBV6-5 and TRBJ2-3; D not resolved. Trimming pared 8 bases from V and 3 bases from J, leaving 18 bases between. Germline CDR1 and CDR2: MNHEY and SVGAGI. CDR3 length: 15 amino acids. The DNA of the CDR3 is TGTGCCAGCGCGCCCAACGCTCCCTCGACAGATACGCAGTATTTT. Encoded protein: CASAPNAPSTDTQYF.

The gene calls are TRBV3-1 (or the pseudogene TRBV3-2) and TRBJ2-7, with a possible D match to TRBD1 (6 bases). The ends were cut back, 0 bases at V and 3 bases at J, with 12 bases in the middle. The CDR3 has 15 residues. Germline assignment: CDR1 LGHDT and CDR2 YNNKEL (reference sequence). In nucleotides, the CDR3 is TGTGCCAGCAGCCAAGACCCAGGGGCCTACTACGAGCAGTACTTC. Translated, it gives CASSQDPGAYYEQYF.

This clone was observed a single time. This rearrangement joins TRBV15 to TRBJ2-5, with TRBD2 as a possible D gene (5 bases). Between the trimmed V and J ends, which lost 5 bases and 13 bases, there was a span of 26 bases. This CDR3 comprises 15 residues. The germline V gene has CDR1 LNHNV and CDR2 YYDKDF (reference sequence). CDR3 in amino acids: CATSERRGWTPSRYF. The CDR3 DNA is TGTGCCACCAGCGAACGGAGAGGGTGGACTCCCTCTCGGTACTTC.

This chain connects TRBV5-5 to TRBJ1-5; D is perhaps TRBD1 (5 bases). CDR3 length: 14 amino acids. Trimming cost V 3 bases and J 5 bases, with 12 bases left between them. The germline gives CDR1 SGHKS, CDR2 YYEKEE (reference sequence). In DNA form, the CDR3 reads TGTGCCAGCAGCTCCCGCGGGGGTTATCAGCCCCAGCATTTT. This codes for CASSSRGGYQPQHF.

V is TRBV5-1 and J is TRBJ2-7, with D uncertain. The CDR3 is 15 amino acids. Between the trimmed V and J ends, which lost 0 bases and 1 base, there was a span of 11 bases. Looked up from germline, CDR1 is SGHRS and CDR2 is YFSETQ. CDR3 coding DNA: TGCGCCAGCAGCTTGGGTGGCCTACCTTCCTACGAGCAGTACTTC. Its protein product is CASSLGGLPSYEQYF.

This sequence joins TRBV18 and TRBJ1-6; TRBD1 is a possible D gene (6 bases). Germline assignment: CDR1 KGHSH and CDR2 LQKENI. The V and J ends lost 6 bases and 8 bases respectively, with 17 bases between them. The CDR3 contains 15 residues. CDR3 sequence reads: CASSSAGANYSPLHF. CDR3 sequence (DNA): TGTGCCAGCTCCTCAGCAGGGGCTAACTATTCACCCCTCCACTTT. The complete variable domain, with remaining parts taken from reference TRBV18 and TRBJ1-6, reads NAGVMQNPRHLVRRRGQEARLRCSPMKGHSHVYWYRQLPEEGLKFMVYLQKENIIDESGMPKERFSAEFPKEGPSILRIQQVVRGDSAAYFCASSSAGANYSPLHFGNGTRLTVT.

The chain joins TRBV18 to TRBJ2-1; tentative D call: TRBD1 (6 bases). This CDR3 has 16 residues. Per the germline V gene, CDR1 is KGHSH and CDR2 is LQKENI. Trimming pared 2 bases from V and 2 bases from J, leaving 13 bases between. The CDR3 sequence: CASSPIPGTTYNEQFF. As DNA, the CDR3 is TGTGCCAGCTCACCAATTCCGGGGACAACCTACAATGAGCAGTTCTTC.

This chain connects TRBV5-1 to TRBJ1-4; maybe TRBD1 (5 bases). This CDR3 spans 14 amino acids. The V gene lost 7 bases and the J gene lost 5 bases, with 15 bases spanning the gap. Germline V gene lookup returns CDR1 SGHRS and CDR2 YFSETQ. The CDR3 DNA reads as TGCGCCAGCTCTCTCTCTTGGGGGAATGAAAAACTGTTTTTT. Translated, it gives CASSLSWGNEKLFF.

J is TRBJ2-5 and V is TRBV5-4; 10 positions agree with TRBD2. CDR1 is SGHNT, CDR2 YYREEE, per germline (reference sequence). The CDR3 has 17 amino acids. Unmatched junction bases numbered 13, after V lost 5 bases and J lost 3 bases. The DNA for the CDR3 is TGTGCCAGCAGTTTAGGGGCTAGCGGGAGAGTGGAAGAGACCCAGTACTTC. Its translation: CASSLGASGRVEETQYF.

CDR3: CASSEFGTKSNSPLHF. Written as DNA, the CDR3 is TGTGCCAGCAGTGAATTTGGGACTAAGTCTAATTCACCCCTCCACTTT. J is TRBJ1-6 and V is TRBV6-1; possible D gene TRBD1, 5 bases. The germline gives CDR1 MNHNS, CDR2 SASEGT. The CDR3 covers 16 residues. V shed 2 bases and J shed 6 bases, with 14 bases lying between them.

The chain carries TRBV7-9 and TRBJ1-1; a possible D gene is TRBD1 (5 bases). Deletions cut 6 bases from V and 6 bases from J, with 11 bases between. The CDR3 has 12 residues. Germline-derived CDR1 and CDR2 are SEHNR and FQNEAQ (reference sequence). The CDR3 is CASSWGRAEAFF. The CDR3, as DNA: TGTGCCAGCAGTTGGGGCCGGGCTGAAGCTTTCTTT.

The chain recombines TRBV7-9 with TRBJ2-1; D gene uncertain. CDR1 and CDR2 (germline): SEHNR, FQNEAQ (reference sequence). Trimming removed 1 base from V and 8 bases from J, with 12 bases in between. The CDR3 runs to 14 residues. CDR3 in DNA: TGTGCCAGCAGCTTAGAGGGTAGCATCGATGAGCAGTTCTTC. It encodes CASSLEGSIDEQFF.

The chain links TRBV12-3 or TRBV12-4 to TRBJ1-6, with 7 bases identical to TRBD1. V gave up 5 bases and J gave up 8 bases; unmatched junction bases: 3. The CDR3 loop spans 13 amino acids. The CDR3 region has the DNA TGTGCCAGCAGTCGACAGGGCTATTCACCCCTCCACTTT. Translation gives CASSRQGYSPLHF.

The chain employs TRBV6-1 and TRBJ1-4; weak D call: TRBD1 (5 bases). Per germline, CDR1 MNHNS and CDR2 SASEGT. V was clipped by 3 bases and J by 8 bases, with 10 bases between them. The CDR3 runs 13 residues. CDR3 loop: CASSDRDREKLFF. For the CDR3, the DNA is TGTGCCAGCAGTGACAGGGATCGGGAAAAACTGTTTTTT.

The chain employs TRBV9 and TRBJ1-3; 7 bases map to TRBD1. Germline assignment: CDR1 SGDLS and CDR2 YYNGEE. V was pared by 4 bases and J by 2 bases, with 6 bases of the junction left unmatched. CDR3 size: 15 residues. The CDR3 coding sequence is TGTGCCAGCAGCTACATAGGGACAGCTGGAAACACCATATATTTT. Its translation: CASSYIGTAGNTIYF.

The chain carries TRBV2 and TRBJ1-4; D is unclear. The germline gives CDR1 SNHLY, CDR2 FYNNEI. The V end was cut by 6 bases, the J end by 0 bases, with 5 bases between. The CDR3 runs 13 residues. Written as DNA, the CDR3 is TGTGCCAGCAGGCGGGCAACTAATGAAAAACTGTTTTTT. Protein: CASRRATNEKLFF.